This record concerns one T cell receptor (beta chain) sequence. How the authors handled the data: Amplification of reference gene primers provided the estimated nucleated cell counts. Here immunoSEQ multiplex PCR was the method, and the copy in TCRdb shows in-frame clones only, minus some. D and trimming come from the DNA, and the V and J calls and clone size come from that table. The sample lists 27,000 or so clones; 65% to 90% were seen once. Germline CDR1 is SGHNT and CDR2 is YYREEE (reference sequence). V lost 1 base and J 2 bases, leaving 11 bases between the germline ends. The CDR3 is 15 amino acids. This sample stems from a study of blood T cell repertoires in COVID-19. Study details: Material from acute and convalescent COVID-19 was sourced from the United States, Italy and Spain. T cells, B-cell-depleted T cells, or PBMCs provided the cDNA or gDNA that served as material.

The TCR sequence derives from an elderly man with active or convalescent COVID-19. Sequencing used peripheral blood. The rearrangement uses TRBV5-4 and TRBJ2-3; maybe TRBD1 (6 bases). CDR3 bases: TGTGCCAGCAGCTTGACAACAGGGAACACAGATACGCAGTATTTT. Translating it yields CASSLTTGNTDTQYF.